These 10 T cell receptor beta chains originate from one sample sequenced in a study of T-cell memory formation after mild COVID-19. TCRdb re-analysed the 5' RACE reads in MiXCR, keeping a single row per CDR3 protein. Seen here are a few hundred thousand distinct CDR3 sequences, more than 15% observed once, and the top ten hold about 21%. Sequenced: PBMCs or a T cell subset sorted from them (not recorded which). Receptors were obtained from a man younger than 35 who had mild COVID-19 (a few samples of this study predate the infection). Cell type and time point are not known.

The chain links TRBV15 to TRBJ2-2; D is unresolved. Germline V gene lookup returns CDR1 LNHNV and CDR2 YYDKDF (reference sequence). This CDR3 region has 13 residues. The germline V and J ends were trimmed by 0 bases and 5 bases, with 4 bases remaining between them. CDR3 in DNA: TGTGCCACCAGCAGAGAGGGGACCGGGGAGCTGTTTTTT. Its translation is CATSREGTGELFF.

This clonotype was counted a few times. CDR3 amino acids: CATSPGQTFGGRETQYF. The DNA of the CDR3 is TGTGCCACCAGCCCGGGACAGACCTTCGGCGGCCGAGAGACCCAGTACTTC. The chain uses TRBV24-1 and TRBJ2-5, with TRBD1 identical over 7 bases. Looked up from germline, CDR1 is KGHDR and CDR2 is SFDVKD. V trimming: 7 bases; J trimming: 4 bases; junction bases outside the gene matches: 17. The length of the CDR3 is 17 residues.

V gene TRBV7-3 combines with J gene TRBJ1-2, with TRBD1 matching 11 bases. Germline V gene sequence: CDR1 SGHTA, CDR2 FQGTGA. CDR3 length: 16 residues. With 4 bases clipped from V and 6 bases from J, the junction kept 10 bases outside the gene matches. CDR3: CASSSGPGTGGNGYTF. In DNA, the CDR3 is TGTGCCAGCAGCTCCGGACCCGGGACAGGGGGAAATGGCTACACCTTC. The full variable domain, with the rest looked up from reference TRBV7-3 and TRBJ1-2, is GAGVSQTPSNKVTEKGKYVELRCDPISGHTALYWYRQSLGQGPEFLIYFQGTGAADDSGLPNDRFFAVRPEGSVSTLKIQRTERGDSAVYLCASSSGPGTGGNGYTFGSGTRLTVV.

The chain is built from TRBV4-3 and TRBJ2-6; possible D gene TRBD2, 5 bases. Germline CDR1 reads LGHNA; CDR2 reads YSLEER. V gave up 0 bases and J gave up 0 bases, with 9 bases separating them. The CDR3 extends over 17 amino acids. CDR3 nucleotide sequence: TGCGCCAGCAGCCAAGAAGGCCGGGACTCTGGGGCCAACGTCCTGACTTTC. It specifies CASSQEGRDSGANVLTF.

The chain recombines TRBV5-4 with TRBJ2-1; D may be TRBD2 (5 bases). V was pared by 4 bases and J by 8 bases, with 19 bases between. In germline, CDR1 is SGHNT, CDR2 YYREEE (reference sequence). This CDR3 has 15 amino acids. Here the CDR3 reads CASSSFGLGGHEQFF. In DNA, the CDR3 is TGTGCCAGCAGCAGCTTCGGGCTAGGCGGGCATGAGCAGTTCTTC. The whole variable domain, filled in from reference TRBV5-4 and TRBJ2-1, reads ETGVTQSPTHLIKTRGQQVTLRCSSQSGHNTVSWYQQALGQGPQFIFQYYREEENGRGNFPPRFSGLQFPNYSSELNVNALELDDSALYLCASSSFGLGGHEQFFGPGTRLTVL.

This clonotype was found a few times. The rearrangement joins TRBV7-3 to TRBJ1-1; unclear D gene. This CDR3 comprises 13 residues. Germline loops: CDR1 SGHTA, CDR2 FQGTGA. Deletions cut 2 bases from V and 11 bases from J, with 15 bases between. DNA of the CDR3: TGTGCCAGCAGCTTATCCCTGAGGAGCGGGGCTTTCTTT. The encoded protein is CASSLSLRSGAFF.

The chain is built from TRBV29-1 and TRBJ1-3, with TRBD1 matching over 9 bases. Germline values: CDR1 SQVTM, CDR2 ANQGSEA. This CDR3 contains 15 residues. After removal of 2 bases from V and 2 bases from J, the junction contained 4 bases not matched to a gene. Here the CDR3 reads CSVERYRGPGNTIYF. Written as DNA, the CDR3 is TGCAGCGTTGAACGGTACAGGGGGCCTGGAAACACCATATATTTT.

The chain employs TRBV20-1 and TRBJ2-5; 10 bases agree with TRBD2. The CDR3 runs 13 residues. From germline, CDR1 is DFQATT and CDR2 SNEGSKA (reference sequence). The trim removed 3 bases at V and 5 bases at J, leaving 3 bases unmatched. The CDR3 protein is CSASSGGVETQYF. DNA for the CDR3: TGCAGTGCTAGCAGCGGGGGGGTTGAGACCCAGTACTTC.

V and J are TRBV6-2 or TRBV6-3 and TRBJ1-2, with a possible D match to TRBD1 (6 bases). The CDR3 is 12 amino acids. Germline CDR1 is MNHEY and CDR2 is SVGEGT. Trimming pared 7 bases from V and 7 bases from J, leaving 13 bases between. As DNA, the CDR3 is TGTGCCAGCACCCTCGGACAGTCTGGCTACACCTTC. This gives the protein CASTLGQSGYTF.

This rearrangement joins TRBV5-1 to TRBJ1-1, with D possibly TRBD1 on 5 matching bases. The germline V and J ends were trimmed by 0 bases and 4 bases, with 13 bases remaining between them. The CDR3 covers 15 residues. Germline V gene sequence: CDR1 SGHRS, CDR2 YFSETQ. Here the CDR3 reads CASSLEGMGGTEAFF. The CDR3, as DNA: TGCGCCAGCAGCTTGGAGGGGATGGGCGGCACTGAAGCTTTCTTT.